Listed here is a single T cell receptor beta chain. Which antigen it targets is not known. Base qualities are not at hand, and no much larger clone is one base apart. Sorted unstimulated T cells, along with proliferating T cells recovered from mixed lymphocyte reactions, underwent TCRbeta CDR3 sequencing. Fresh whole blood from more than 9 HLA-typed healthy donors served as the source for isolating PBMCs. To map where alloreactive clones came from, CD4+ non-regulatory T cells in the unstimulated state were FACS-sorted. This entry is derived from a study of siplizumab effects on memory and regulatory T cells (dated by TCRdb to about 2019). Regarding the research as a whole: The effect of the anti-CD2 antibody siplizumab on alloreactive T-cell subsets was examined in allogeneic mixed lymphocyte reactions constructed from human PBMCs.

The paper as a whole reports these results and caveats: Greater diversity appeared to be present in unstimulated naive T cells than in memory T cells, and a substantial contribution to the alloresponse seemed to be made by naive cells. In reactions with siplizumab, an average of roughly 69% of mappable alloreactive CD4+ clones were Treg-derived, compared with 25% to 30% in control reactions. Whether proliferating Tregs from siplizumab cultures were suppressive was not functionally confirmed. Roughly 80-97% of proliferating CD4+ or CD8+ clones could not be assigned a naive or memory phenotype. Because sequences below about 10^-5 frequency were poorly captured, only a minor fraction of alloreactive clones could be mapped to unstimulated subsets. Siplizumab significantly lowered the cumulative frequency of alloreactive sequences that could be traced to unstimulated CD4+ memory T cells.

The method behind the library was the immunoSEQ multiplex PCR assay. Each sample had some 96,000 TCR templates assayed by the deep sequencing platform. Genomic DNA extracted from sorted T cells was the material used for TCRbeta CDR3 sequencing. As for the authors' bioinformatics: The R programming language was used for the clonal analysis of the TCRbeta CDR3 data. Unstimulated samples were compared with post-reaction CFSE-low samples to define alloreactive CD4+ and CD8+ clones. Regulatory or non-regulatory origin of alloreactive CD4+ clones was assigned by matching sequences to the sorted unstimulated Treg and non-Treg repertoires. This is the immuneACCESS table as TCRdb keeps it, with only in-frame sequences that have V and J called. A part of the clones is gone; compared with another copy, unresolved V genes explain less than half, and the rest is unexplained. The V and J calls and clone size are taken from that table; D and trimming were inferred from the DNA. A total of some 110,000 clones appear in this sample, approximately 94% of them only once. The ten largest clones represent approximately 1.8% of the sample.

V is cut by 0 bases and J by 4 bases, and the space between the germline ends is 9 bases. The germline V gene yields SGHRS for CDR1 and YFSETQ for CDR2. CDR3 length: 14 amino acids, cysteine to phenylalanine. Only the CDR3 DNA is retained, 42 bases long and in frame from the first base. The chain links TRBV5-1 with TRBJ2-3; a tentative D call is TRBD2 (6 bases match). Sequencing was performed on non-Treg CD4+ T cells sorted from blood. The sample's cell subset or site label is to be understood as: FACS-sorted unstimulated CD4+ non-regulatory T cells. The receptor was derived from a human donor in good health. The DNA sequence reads TGCGCCAGCAGCTTGGCCCGGGAGTCAGATACGCAGTATTTT. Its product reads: CASSLARESDTQYF.